The 16 T cell receptor beta chains given below trace back to one sample, sequenced in a study of cytomegalovirus exposure and HLA in healthy donors. 60 Vbeta and 13 Jbeta primers were used in PCR. Profiling relied on immunoSEQ multiplex PCR, and the TCRdb table lists in-frame clones only, not all of them. The sample lists some 140,000 clones; approximately 79% were seen once. Sequences were obtained from PBMCs. Receptors were obtained from a male donor in good health and CMV-seronegative.

The chain couples TRBV7-9 to TRBJ2-7; no reliable D call. From germline, CDR1 is SEHNR and CDR2 FQNEAQ (reference sequence). Trimming took off 5 bases at V and 7 bases at J, with 9 bases between the two ends. This CDR3 spans 11 amino acids. The CDR3 DNA reads TGTGCCAGCAGCCTCGGTATGGAGCAGTACTTC. This gives the protein CASSLGMEQYF.

V gene TRBV7-2 combines with J gene TRBJ1-5, with D perhaps matching TRBD1 (6 bases). V shed 5 bases and J shed 11 bases, with 13 bases lying between them. Germline CDR1 SGHTA, CDR2 FQGNSA. The CDR3 length is 12 residues. CDR3 in DNA: TGTGCCAGCAGCGTACAGGGTCTGGCCCAGCATTTT. It codes for CASSVQGLAQHF.

The chain links TRBV4-1 to TRBJ2-2; weak D call: TRBD2 (7 bases). The V gene's germline CDR1 is MGHRA and CDR2 YSYEKL. V was clipped by 10 bases and J by 6 bases, with 18 bases between them. This CDR3 is built from 14 residues. The CDR3, as DNA: TGCGCCACCTTAGGGGGGGTGAGGGCCGGGGAGCTGTTTTTT. It codes for CATLGGVRAGELFF.

This clone was detected only a few times. The chain recombines TRBV4-3 with TRBJ1-2; 8 bases match TRBD1. The CDR3 is made up of 14 amino acids. V gave up 4 bases and J gave up 6 bases; unmatched junction bases: 7. Germline CDR1 is LGHNA and CDR2 is YSLEER. The CDR3 DNA reads as TGCGCCAGCAGCCCAGGGGGCGACCGGGATGGCTACACCTTC. This encodes CASSPGGDRDGYTF.

The V call is TRBV6-4, the J call TRBJ1-6, with a tentative D call TRBD1 (6 bases). V was cut by 9 bases and J by 7 bases, with 13 bases left in between. The CDR3 is 13 residues long. Per the germline V gene, CDR1 is MRHNA and CDR2 is SNTAGT. CDR3 in amino acids: CASVRTGNSPLHF. CDR3 sequence (DNA): TGTGCCAGTGTGCGTACAGGGAATTCACCCCTCCACTTT.

V usage is TRBV27 and J usage is TRBJ1-1; no definite D call. Trimming took off 3 bases at V and 0 bases at J, with 8 bases between the two ends. Germline V CDR1 and CDR2: MNHEY, SMNVEV (reference sequence). CDR3 length: 14 residues. The CDR3 region has the DNA TGTGCCAGCAGTTTCGCGGCAATGAACACTGAAGCTTTCTTT. This gives the protein CASSFAAMNTEAFF.

The chain employs TRBV10-3 and TRBJ2-3; 8 positions agree with TRBD1. CDR3 size: 14 residues. Looked up from germline, CDR1 is ENHRY and CDR2 is SYGVKD. With 8 bases clipped from V and 3 bases from J, the junction kept 7 bases outside the gene matches. In DNA, the CDR3 is TGTGCCATCTCAAGACAGGGGTCAACAGATACGCAGTATTTT. Translated, it gives CAISRQGSTDTQYF.

This clone was found a few times. The chain carries TRBV10-2 and TRBJ2-7; weak D call: TRBD1 (6 bases). The CDR3 is 14 amino acids. In germline, CDR1 is WSHSY, CDR2 SAAADI. V lost 8 bases, J lost 3 bases, and 17 bases lay in between. The CDR3 sequence is CASCNRVGGYEQYF. DNA for the CDR3: TGCGCCAGCTGTAACAGGGTAGGAGGCTACGAGCAGTACTTC.

V is TRBV12-5 and J is TRBJ1-4, with 12 nucleotides matching TRBD1. The V gene end was trimmed by 6 bases and the J gene end by 5 bases; junction bases not matched to a gene: 7. The germline gives CDR1 LGHNT, CDR2 FRNRAP. The CDR3 runs 16 residues. The CDR3 nucleotides are TGTGCTAGTGGGACCGGGACAGGGGGCGCAAATGAAAAACTGTTTTTT. Its protein product is CASGTGTGGANEKLFF.

The rearrangement joins TRBV29-1 to TRBJ2-7; no reliable D call. The germline gives CDR1 SQVTM, CDR2 ANQGSEA. This CDR3 region has 12 residues. Trimming cost V 2 bases and J 3 bases, with 8 bases left between them. For the CDR3, the DNA is TGCAGCGTTGAATGGGCAGACTACGAGCAGTACTTC. Protein product: CSVEWADYEQYF.

The V and J genes are TRBV6-6 and TRBJ2-7, with 7 bases fitting TRBD1. CDR3 length equals 13 residues. The V gene end was trimmed by 5 bases and the J gene end by 2 bases; junction bases not matched to a gene: 3. The germline V gene encodes CDR1 MNHNY and CDR2 SVGAGI (reference sequence). The DNA for the CDR3 is TGTGCCAGCAGTCGAGGGACAGCCTACGAGCAGTACTTC. Its translation is CASSRGTAYEQYF.

This chain connects TRBV30 to TRBJ2-7, with D possibly matching TRBD1 (5 bases). Trimming took 0 bases from V and 0 from J, leaving 9 bases between them. CDR3 length equals 14 residues. Germline V gene data show CDR1 as GTSNPN and CDR2 as SVGIG (reference sequence). The CDR3 region is CAWSVPDSSYEQYF. CDR3 DNA: TGTGCCTGGAGTGTACCCGACAGCTCCTACGAGCAGTACTTC.

The chain recombines TRBV5-1 with TRBJ2-3, with 8 bases aligning to TRBD2. The CDR3 is 15 residues long. Unmatched junction bases numbered 6, after V lost 0 bases and J lost 6 bases. Germline V gene lookup returns CDR1 SGHRS and CDR2 YFSETQ. DNA of the CDR3: TGCGCCAGCAGCTTGGCCTCCGGGGGGGGTGATACGCAGTATTTT. Its translation is CASSLASGGGDTQYF.

CDR3 in amino acids: CASSPRSQEDYGYTF. CDR3 sequence (DNA): TGTGCCAGCAGCCCTAGGTCACAGGAAGACTATGGCTACACCTTC. J is TRBJ1-2 and V is TRBV7-9, with D possibly TRBD1 on 5 matching bases. Germline V gene lookup returns CDR1 SEHNR and CDR2 FQNEAQ (reference sequence). The length of the CDR3 is 15 residues. Trimming took 5 bases from V and 3 from J, leaving 16 bases between them.

V usage is TRBV27 and J usage is TRBJ1-6, with TRBD1 as a possible D gene (6 bases). CDR1 MNHEY and CDR2 SMNVEV come from the germline V gene (reference sequence). The V gene lost 4 bases and the J gene lost 7 bases, with 17 bases spanning the gap. The CDR3 is 16 residues long. The chain's CDR3 is CASSWGGTNNNSPLHF. In DNA form, the CDR3 reads TGTGCCAGCAGTTGGGGGGGGACAAATAACAATTCACCCCTCCACTTT.

The gene calls are TRBV5-1 and TRBJ1-1; D not resolved. Between the trimmed V and J ends, which lost 2 bases and 1 base, there was a span of 6 bases. The CDR3 has 13 residues. Germline CDR1 and CDR2: SGHRS and YFSETQ. This CDR3 reads CASSLERNTEAFF. CDR3 in DNA: TGCGCCAGCAGCTTAGAGAGGAACACTGAAGCTTTCTTT. Full variable domain (remainder filled in from reference TRBV5-1 and TRBJ1-1): KAGVTQTPRYLIKTRGQQVTLSCSPISGHRSVSWYQQTPGQGLQFLFEYFSETQRNKGNFPGRFSGRQFSNSRSEMNVSTLELGDSALYLCASSLERNTEAFFGQGTRLTVV.